Below, 12 T cell receptor beta chains from the same sample are listed, as sequenced in a study of OX40 agonist ivuxolimab in advanced cancers. Generated by immunoSEQ multiplex PCR, the TCRdb table keeps only in-frame clones and is missing some. Of 20,000 to 25,000 clones in the sample, 75% to 85% were seen once. Sequenced here: CD4+ or CD8+ T cells sorted from blood, sampled in a trial of the OX40 agonist ivuxolimab. The receptors shown here come from an adult with an advanced solid tumor such as melanoma, head and neck, liver or kidney cancer.

The rearrangement uses TRBV4-1 and TRBJ1-2; D might be TRBD1 (6 bases). The V and J ends lost 1 base and 0 bases respectively, with 12 bases between them. Germline V gene lookup returns CDR1 MGHRA and CDR2 YSYEKL. This CDR3 has 16 amino acids. The CDR3 here is CASSQAGTQTNYGYTF. Here the CDR3 DNA reads TGCGCCAGCAGCCAAGCCGGGACACAAACTAACTATGGCTACACCTTC.

A remark on this clone: Other DNA sequences of this sample code for an identical CDR3. V gene TRBV9 combines with J gene TRBJ2-5; D uncertain. The CDR3 is 14 residues long. Germline-derived CDR1 and CDR2 are SGDLS and YYNGEE. The ends were cut back, 0 bases at V and 3 bases at J, with 9 bases in the middle. CDR3 sequence: CASSVAGREETQYF. In nucleotides, the CDR3 is TGTGCCAGCAGCGTAGCGGGTAGGGAAGAGACCCAGTACTTC.

The J gene is TRBJ2-3, the V gene TRBV5-5; D might be TRBD2 (5 bases). The CDR3 loop spans 14 amino acids. V was cut by 4 bases and J by 3 bases, with 12 bases left in between. Germline loops: CDR1 SGHKS, CDR2 YYEKEE (reference sequence). The CDR3 DNA sequence: TGTGCCAGCAGCCAAACCGGGATGACAGATACGCAGTATTTT. It yields the protein CASSQTGMTDTQYF.

In the case of this clone: The junction departs from the called germline gene at one end, perhaps through a read error. This chain joins TRBV15 and TRBJ2-3, with D perhaps matching TRBD1 (5 bases). Germline CDR1 reads LNHNV; CDR2 reads YYDKDF (reference sequence). The CDR3 is made up of 14 amino acids. The CDR3 loop reads CATSFRGETDTQYF. CDR3 coding DNA: TGTGCAACCAGTTTTAGGGGTGAAACAGATACGCAGTATTTT.

The V call is TRBV7-9, the J call TRBJ2-5; D call uncertain. The CDR3 is 13 residues long. Per germline, CDR1 SEHNR and CDR2 FQNEAQ (reference sequence). Deletions cut 6 bases from V and 4 bases from J, with 12 bases between. In DNA, the CDR3 is TGTGCCAGCAGTAGTGAGTCGGGAGAGACCCAGTACTTC. Amino acid sequence: CASSSESGETQYF.

V gene TRBV15 combines with J gene TRBJ2-7; TRBD1 might be the D (6 bases). The germline V gene encodes CDR1 LNHNV and CDR2 YYDKDF (reference sequence). The V and J ends lost 5 bases and 0 bases respectively, with 11 bases between them. The CDR3 extends over 14 amino acids. The CDR3 nucleotides read TGTGCCACCAGCTTTCCGGACAGCTCCTACGAGCAGTACTTC. As protein: CATSFPDSSYEQYF.

This chain links TRBV4-1 with TRBJ2-3, with D maybe TRBD2 (5 bases). The CDR3 extends over 17 amino acids. Germline CDR1 MGHRA, CDR2 YSYEKL. V dropped 2 bases and J dropped 4 bases, with 19 bases sitting between them. CDR3 in DNA: TGCGCCAGCAGCCAAATCATGTTCCGGGATCGCCCAGATACGCAGTATTTT. Its translation: CASSQIMFRDRPDTQYF.

CDR3 sequence: CASSLFQANQPQHF. CDR3 bases: TGTGCCAGCAGCTTGTTTCAGGCTAATCAGCCCCAGCATTTT. V and J are TRBV5-8 and TRBJ1-5, with unresolved D. The CDR3 sequence is 14 residues long. Trimming stripped 1 base from V and 4 bases from J, with 9 bases between. CDR1 SGHTS and CDR2 YDEGEE come from the germline V gene.

The chain carries TRBV7-9 and TRBJ1-1, with TRBD1 identical over 7 bases. CDR1 and CDR2 from the germline V gene are SEHNR and FQNEAQ (reference sequence). After removal of 6 bases from V and 6 bases from J, the junction contained 10 bases not matched to a gene. This CDR3 comprises 14 residues. The CDR3, as DNA: TGTGCCAGCAGGATGACAGGGCGGGAGGCTGAAGCTTTCTTT. As protein: CASRMTGREAEAFF.

The chain uses TRBV2 and TRBJ2-7, with TRBD2 identical over 10 bases. The ends lost 9 bases at V and 0 bases at J; junction bases unmatched: 2. This CDR3 spans 13 amino acids. The germline V gene has CDR1 SNHLY and CDR2 FYNNEI. CDR3 region: CASTSGNSYEQYF. For the CDR3, the DNA is TGTGCCAGTACTAGCGGGAACTCCTACGAGCAGTACTTC.

This clone occurred once. At one end the junction does not follow the germline gene, possibly because of a read error. The chain recombines TRBV11-1 with TRBJ1-2, with unresolved D. This CDR3 comprises 12 residues. CDR1 and CDR2 (germline): SGHAT, FQDESV (reference sequence). DNA of the CDR3: TGTGCCAGCAGCTCCGGAGGCGGCGGGCTTAACTTC. Translation gives CASSSGGGGLNF.

The genes are TRBV7-9 and TRBJ2-7; 7 nucleotides agree with TRBD2. V shed 5 bases and J 0 bases; nucleotides not matched to a gene: 4. There are 14 residues in the CDR3. Looked up from germline, CDR1 is SEHNR and CDR2 is FQNEAQ (reference sequence). CDR3 sequence reads: CASSKAGVSYEQYF. The CDR3 DNA reads TGTGCCAGCAGCAAGGCGGGAGTCTCCTACGAGCAGTACTTC.